This TCR beta chain was found in a study of tumor-infiltrating lymphocytes in primary liver carcinoma. About the study: Patients were both men and women, whose ages ran from 30 to 69 years.

CDR1 is SGHAT and CDR2 is FQNNGV in the germline V gene. The CDR3 runs 15 residues. V lost 0 bases and J 12 bases, leaving 21 bases between the germline ends. Without any cell sorting, about 20-32 mg of bulk tissue yielded co-extracted RNA and DNA. Surgical resection was used to treat these primary liver carcinoma patients. Tumor samples each held over 90% viable tumor cells. Reverse transcription of about 500 ng total RNA with a constant-region primer produced TCR beta cDNA. Library construction for TCR beta comprised three nested multiplex PCR rounds performed with slightly modified ARM-PCR. TRBV1-TRBV30 forward and Cbeta reverse primers drove the first two roughly 10-cycle rounds. TCRdb called the multiplex PCR reads again in MiXCR, with one record for every CDR3 protein. The sample consists of about 99,000 distinct CDR3 sequences, approximately 71% of them appearing once.

This chain connects TRBV11-2 to TRBJ2-7, with unresolved D. Sequenced sample: liver tumor tissue from sampling region 5. The subset denotes: tumor region T5, tumor centre. The clonotype comes from a woman aged 55-75 years with primary liver carcinoma and hepatitis B virus infection. DNA for the CDR3: TGTGCCAGCAGCTTAGATCCAGCCCCGACCACTTGCCGGTACTTC. Translated: CASSLDPAPTTCRYF.